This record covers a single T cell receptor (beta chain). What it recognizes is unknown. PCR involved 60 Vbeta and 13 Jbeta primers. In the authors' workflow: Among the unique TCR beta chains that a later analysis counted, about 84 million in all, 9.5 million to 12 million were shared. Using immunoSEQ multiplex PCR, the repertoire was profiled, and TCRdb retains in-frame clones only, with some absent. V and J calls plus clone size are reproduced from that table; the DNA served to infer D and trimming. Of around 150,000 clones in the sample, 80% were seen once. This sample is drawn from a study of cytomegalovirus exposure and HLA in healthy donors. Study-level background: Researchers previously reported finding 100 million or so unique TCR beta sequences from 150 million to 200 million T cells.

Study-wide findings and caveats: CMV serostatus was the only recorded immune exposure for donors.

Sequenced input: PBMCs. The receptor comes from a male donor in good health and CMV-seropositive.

Written as DNA, the CDR3 is TGTGCCAGCAGTTACCGGACAGGGGGCGCAGGGCAGTACTTC. It encodes CASSYRTGGAGQYF. The gene calls are TRBV6-5 and TRBJ2-7; 11 bases align to TRBD1. CDR3 size: 14 residues. The germline V gene encodes CDR1 MNHEY and CDR2 SVGAGI. With V trimmed by 2 bases and J by 9 bases, 6 bases remained unmatched.